Listed below are T cell receptor beta chains from one sample, sequenced in a study of Graves' ophthalmopathy and Graves' hyperthyroidism. TCRdb ran MiXCR on the multiplex PCR reads and lists one entry per CDR3 protein. Seen here are about 500,000 distinct CDR3 sequences, roughly an eighth observed once, and the top ten hold roughly 10%. The specimen was blood. The receptor set was obtained from a woman in her twenties or thirties with Graves' ophthalmopathy. Each CDR3 is given with its conserved first and last residue. Fields, in order: CDR3 length, clone size, D gene, J gene, V gene, CDR3 protein, CDR3 DNA. A D gene is named only where the DNA matches it firmly. A row's size may be missing; if present it is once, few, many or a size class.

>14|many|.|TRBJ1-1|TRBV7-2
CASGETRGNTEAFF
TGTGCCAGCGGCGAGACCCGAGGGAACACTGAAGCTTTCTTT
>12|many|.|TRBJ2-7|TRBV2
CANKGHAYEQYF
TGTGCCAACAAAGGACACGCCTACGAGCAGTACTTC
>10|many|.|TRBJ1-2|TRBV28
CASSNYGYTF
TGTGCCAGCTCTAACTATGGCTACACCTTC
>13|.|TRBD2|TRBJ2-2|TRBV30
CAWTSGNTGELFF
TGTGCCTGGACTAGCGGTAACACCGGGGAGCTGTTTTTT
>15|.|.|TRBJ2-5|TRBV7-2
CASSQGYSYQETQYF
TGTGCCAGCAGCCAAGGATACAGCTACCAAGAGACCCAGTACTTC
>14|.|.|TRBJ2-2|TRBV10-3
CAISERQAGGELFF
TGTGCCATCAGTGAGCGGCAGGCCGGCGGGGAGCTGTTTTTT
>10|many|.|TRBJ1-2|TRBV28
CASSPPWYTF
TGTGCCAGCAGTCCACCCTGGTACACCTTC
>13|many|.|TRBJ1-5|TRBV6-5
CATLRGGGEPQHF
TGTGCCACCTTACGGGGTGGCGGGGAGCCCCAGCATTTT
>16|.|TRBD1|TRBJ1-5|TRBV6-1
CASSEGFSGGHQPQHF
TGTGCCAGCAGTGAAGGGTTCTCAGGGGGCCATCAGCCCCAGCATTTT
>14|many|TRBD1|TRBJ2-7|TRBV5-1
CASSAGQALNEQYF
TGCGCCAGCAGCGCAGGACAGGCCCTCAACGAGCAGTACTTC
>12|.|.|TRBJ2-7|TRBV6-1
CATKPGDYEQYF
TGTGCCACCAAGCCGGGGGACTACGAGCAGTACTTC
>17|.|TRBD1|TRBJ2-5|TRBV28
CASSKVLGQGDQETQYF
TGTGCCAGCAGTAAAGTCTTAGGACAGGGGGACCAAGAGACCCAGTACTTC
>19|.|TRBD2|TRBJ2-5|TRBV7-8
CASSLELGLAGIHQETQYF
TGTGCCAGCAGCTTAGAACTAGGACTAGCGGGGATACACCAAGAGACCCAGTACTTC
>15|many|.|TRBJ2-5|TRBV9
CASSVEGTAGETQYF
TGTGCCAGCAGCGTAGAAGGGACTGCGGGAGAGACCCAGTACTTC
>14|.|TRBD2|TRBJ2-5|TRBV20-1
CSARSPGLAKTQYF
TGCAGTGCTAGATCCCCGGGACTAGCGAAGACCCAGTACTTC
>14|few|.|TRBJ1-2|TRBV11-1
CASSFRGGLRGYTF
TGTGCCAGCAGCTTCCGGGGGGGGCTTCGCGGCTACACCTTC
>13|many|.|TRBJ2-2|TRBV6-2/TRBV6-3
CASSQSNTGELFF
TGTGCCAGCAGTCAGTCGAACACCGGGGAGCTGTTTTTT
>15|.|.|TRBJ1-1|TRBV2
CASMVGLLMNTEAFF
TGTGCCAGCATGGTGGGGCTTCTTATGAACACTGAAGCTTTCTTT